A selection of T cell receptor beta chains follows, all from one sample in a study of T cell changes during pregnancy in multiple sclerosis. The method was immunoSEQ multiplex PCR; TCRdb's version includes in-frame clones alone and lacks a portion of them. Counted here are more than 50,000 clones, around 89% occurring once; the ten biggest clones make up around 2.5%. The starting material was peripheral blood, obtained in the first trimester of pregnancy. The receptors were gathered from a female donor with multiple sclerosis, enrolled in a pregnancy study. The conserved cysteine and the conserved F or W are not part of the CDR3 here. Each record gives: J gene, V gene, CDR3 protein.

j_gene: TRBJ2-7
v_gene: TRBV6-5
CDR3aa: ASSRLAGGNYEQY

j_gene: TRBJ1-4
v_gene: TRBV19
CDR3aa: ASSRNLPANEKLF

j_gene: TRBJ1-2
v_gene: TRBV4-2
CDR3aa: ACGQGSYGYT

j_gene: TRBJ1-2
v_gene: TRBV7-9
CDR3aa: ASSLGQDYGYT

j_gene: TRBJ1-3
v_gene: TRBV9
CDR3aa: ASSVGGGSGNTIY

j_gene: TRBJ1-5
v_gene: TRBV6-5
CDR3aa: ASSYSVQGNQPQH

j_gene: TRBJ2-2
v_gene: TRBV11-2
CDR3aa: ASSFRDRGTGELF

j_gene: TRBJ1-3
v_gene: TRBV9
CDR3aa: ASSVSGTGGLNLGNTIY

j_gene: TRBJ2-5
v_gene: TRBV5-1
CDR3aa: ASRVAGTSGSYQETQY

j_gene: TRBJ1-2
v_gene: TRBV7-3
CDR3aa: ASSLTSSNYGYT

j_gene: TRBJ2-7
v_gene: TRBV11-1
CDR3aa: ASSPRQGATHEQY

j_gene: TRBJ1-1
v_gene: TRBV15
CDR3aa: ATTGGTEAF

j_gene: TRBJ2-2
v_gene: TRBV6-4
CDR3aa: ASSDSYRGSNTGELF

j_gene: TRBJ2-5
v_gene: TRBV7-9
CDR3aa: ASSLLGQGARETQY

j_gene: TRBJ2-7
v_gene: TRBV18
CDR3aa: ASSQGERSYEQY

j_gene: TRBJ1-1
v_gene: TRBV27
CDR3aa: ASHSPTRRVGAEAF

j_gene: TRBJ2-1
v_gene: TRBV18
CDR3aa: ASSPYSAGLSSYNEQF

j_gene: TRBJ2-3
v_gene: TRBV30
CDR3aa: ATRPGQSTDTQY

j_gene: TRBJ1-1
v_gene: TRBV7-8
CDR3aa: ASSVPGGNTEAF

j_gene: TRBJ1-3
v_gene: TRBV7-2
CDR3aa: ASSPTGEGNTIY

j_gene: TRBJ2-1
v_gene: TRBV6-4
CDR3aa: ASSPSEEVDEQF

j_gene: TRBJ2-3
v_gene: TRBV5-4
CDR3aa: ASSLVRGETDTQY

j_gene: TRBJ1-4
v_gene: TRBV27
CDR3aa: ASSFSGAHGEKLF

j_gene: TRBJ1-2
v_gene: TRBV6-1
CDR3aa: ASREGQGARGYT

j_gene: TRBJ2-7
v_gene: TRBV9
CDR3aa: ASSGRGTEQY

j_gene: TRBJ1-4
v_gene: TRBV14
CDR3aa: ASSPRFPNEKLF

j_gene: TRBJ1-4
v_gene: TRBV19
CDR3aa: ASSIRGSGTIEKLF

j_gene: TRBJ1-1
v_gene: TRBV6-5
CDR3aa: ASSLENTEAF

j_gene: TRBJ1-1
v_gene: TRBV11-3
CDR3aa: ASSRRQENTEAF

j_gene: TRBJ2-7
v_gene: TRBV9
CDR3aa: ASSVEAGLSYEQY

j_gene: TRBJ2-3
v_gene: TRBV10-3
CDR3aa: AISEPGLADTQY

j_gene: TRBJ1-2
v_gene: TRBV5-6
CDR3aa: ASSLVRGRPGYT

j_gene: TRBJ2-4
v_gene: TRBV7-2
CDR3aa: ASSRGNIQY

j_gene: TRBJ2-2
v_gene: TRBV9
CDR3aa: ASSVDHRAGGTGELF

j_gene: TRBJ2-7
v_gene: TRBV11-2
CDR3aa: ASSYGGYEQY

j_gene: TRBJ1-1
v_gene: TRBV6-4
CDR3aa: ASSGERGTEAF

j_gene: TRBJ2-7
v_gene: TRBV4-1
CDR3aa: ASSPSLAASYEQY

j_gene: TRBJ1-5
v_gene: TRBV19
CDR3aa: ASSIGTGGNQPQH

j_gene: TRBJ2-7
v_gene: TRBV4-1
CDR3aa: ASSQDSGGLHYEQY

j_gene: TRBJ2-2
v_gene: TRBV5-1
CDR3aa: ASSVAAGETGELF